This T cell receptor (beta chain) is drawn from a study of blood T cell repertoires in COVID-19. Data came from immunoSEQ multiplex PCR; TCRdb stores just in-frame clones and leaves some out. This table has approximately 150,000 clones, around 85% appearing once. Sequenced: peripheral blood. This clonotype was sampled from a human donor in a cohort sampled during active COVID-19.

CDR3 protein: CASSPPGGGREQYF. As DNA, the CDR3 is TGTGCCAGCAGTCCGCCGGGGGGGGGCCGCGAGCAGTACTTC. V gene TRBV27 combines with J gene TRBJ2-7; TRBD2 matches 8 bases. Germline CDR1 and CDR2: MNHEY and SMNVEV (reference sequence). V shed 5 bases and J 6 bases; nucleotides not matched to a gene: 9. The CDR3 extends over 14 amino acids.